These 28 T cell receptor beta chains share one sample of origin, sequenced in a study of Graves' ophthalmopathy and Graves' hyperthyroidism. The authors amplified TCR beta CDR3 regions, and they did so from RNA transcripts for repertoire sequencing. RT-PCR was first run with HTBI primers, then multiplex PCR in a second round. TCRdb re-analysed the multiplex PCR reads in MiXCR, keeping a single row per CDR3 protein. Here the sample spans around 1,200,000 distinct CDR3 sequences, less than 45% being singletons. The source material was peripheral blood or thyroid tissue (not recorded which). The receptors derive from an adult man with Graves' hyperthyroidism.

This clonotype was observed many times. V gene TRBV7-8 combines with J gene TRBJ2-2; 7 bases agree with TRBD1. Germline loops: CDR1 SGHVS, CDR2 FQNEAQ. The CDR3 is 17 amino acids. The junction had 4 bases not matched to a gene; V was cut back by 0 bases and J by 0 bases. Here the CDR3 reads CASSLAGTASNTGELFF. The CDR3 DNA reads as TGTGCCAGCAGCTTAGCCGGGACAGCCTCGAACACCGGGGAGCTGTTTTTT.

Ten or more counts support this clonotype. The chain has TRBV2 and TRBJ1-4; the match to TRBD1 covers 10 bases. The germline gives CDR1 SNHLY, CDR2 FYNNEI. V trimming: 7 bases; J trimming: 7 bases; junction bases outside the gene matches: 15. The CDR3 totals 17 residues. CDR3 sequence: CASIRDRGSIGGEKLFF. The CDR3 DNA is TGTGCCAGCATCCGGGACAGGGGTTCTATCGGAGGTGAAAAACTGTTTTTT. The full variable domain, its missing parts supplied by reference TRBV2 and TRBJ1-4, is EPEVTQTPSHQVTQMGQEVILRCVPISNHLYFYWYRQILGQKVEFLVSFYNNEISEKSEIFDDQFSVERPDGSNFTLKIRSTKLEDSAMYFCASIRDRGSIGGEKLFFGSGTQLSVL.

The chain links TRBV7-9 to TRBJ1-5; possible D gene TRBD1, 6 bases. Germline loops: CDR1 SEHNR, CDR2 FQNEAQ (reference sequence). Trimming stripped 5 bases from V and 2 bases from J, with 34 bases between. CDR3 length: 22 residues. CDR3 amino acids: CASSPRNFGQGKTLARNQPQHF. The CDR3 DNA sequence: TGTGCCAGCAGCCCCCGGAATTTTGGGCAGGGGAAAACCCTCGCCCGCAATCAGCCCCAGCATTTT. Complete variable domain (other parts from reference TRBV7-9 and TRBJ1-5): DTGVSQNPRHKITKRGQNVTFRCDPISEHNRLYWYRQTLGQGPEFLTYFQNEAQLEKSRLLSDRFSAERPKGSFSTLEIQRTEQGDSAMYLCASSPRNFGQGKTLARNQPQHFGDGTRLSIL.

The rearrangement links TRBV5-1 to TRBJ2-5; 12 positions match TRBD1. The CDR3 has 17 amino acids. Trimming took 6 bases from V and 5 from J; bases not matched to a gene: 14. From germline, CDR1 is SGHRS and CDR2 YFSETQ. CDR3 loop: CASNGPAGTGGDETQYF. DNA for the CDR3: TGCGCCAGCAACGGTCCAGCCGGGACAGGGGGCGATGAGACCCAGTACTTC. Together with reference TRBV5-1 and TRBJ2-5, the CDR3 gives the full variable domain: KAGVTQTPRYLIKTRGQQVTLSCSPISGHRSVSWYQQTPGQGLQFLFEYFSETQRNKGNFPGRFSGRQFSNSRSEMNVSTLELGDSALYLCASNGPAGTGGDETQYFGPGTRLLVL.

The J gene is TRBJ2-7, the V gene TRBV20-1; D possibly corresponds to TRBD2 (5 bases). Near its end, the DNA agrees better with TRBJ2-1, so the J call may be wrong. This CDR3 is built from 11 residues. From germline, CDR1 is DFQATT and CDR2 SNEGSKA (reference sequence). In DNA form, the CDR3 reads TGCAGCGGACTGTCCGCCTACGAGCAGTTCTTC. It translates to CSGLSAYEQFF.

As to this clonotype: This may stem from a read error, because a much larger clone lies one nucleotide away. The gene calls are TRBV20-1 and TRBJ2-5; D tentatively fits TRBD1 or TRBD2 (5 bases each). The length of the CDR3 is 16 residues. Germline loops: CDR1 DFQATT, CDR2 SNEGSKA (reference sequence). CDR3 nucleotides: TGCAGTGCTGGAGATCAACAAGGGACGGCTCAAGAGACCCAGTACTTC. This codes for CSAGDQQGTAQETQYF.

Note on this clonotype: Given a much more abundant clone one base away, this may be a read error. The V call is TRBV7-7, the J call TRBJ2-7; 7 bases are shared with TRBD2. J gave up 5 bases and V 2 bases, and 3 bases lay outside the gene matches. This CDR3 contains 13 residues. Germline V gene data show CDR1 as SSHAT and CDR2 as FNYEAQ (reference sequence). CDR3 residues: CASSLSGEDEQYF. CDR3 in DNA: TGTGCCAGCAGCTTAAGCGGGGAGGACGAGCAGTACTTC.

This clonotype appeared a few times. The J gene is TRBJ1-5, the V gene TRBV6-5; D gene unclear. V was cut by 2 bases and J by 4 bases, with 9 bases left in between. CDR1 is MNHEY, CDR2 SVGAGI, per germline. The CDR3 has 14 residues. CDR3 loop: CASSYPPMNQPQHF. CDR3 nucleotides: TGTGCCAGCAGTTACCCTCCCATGAATCAGCCCCAGCATTTT.

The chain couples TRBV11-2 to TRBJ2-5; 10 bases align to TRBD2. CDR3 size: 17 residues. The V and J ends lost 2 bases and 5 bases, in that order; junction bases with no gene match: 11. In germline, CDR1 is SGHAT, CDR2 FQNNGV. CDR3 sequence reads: CASSLLPSGSGWETQYF. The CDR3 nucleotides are TGTGCCAGCAGCTTATTGCCTAGCGGGAGCGGCTGGGAGACCCAGTACTTC.

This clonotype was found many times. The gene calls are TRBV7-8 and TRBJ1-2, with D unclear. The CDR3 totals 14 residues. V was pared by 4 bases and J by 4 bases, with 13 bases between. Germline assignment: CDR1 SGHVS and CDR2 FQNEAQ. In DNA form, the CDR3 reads TGTGCCAGCAGCTCTCCGTTCGCCTCCTATGGCTACACCTTC. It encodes CASSSPFASYGYTF.

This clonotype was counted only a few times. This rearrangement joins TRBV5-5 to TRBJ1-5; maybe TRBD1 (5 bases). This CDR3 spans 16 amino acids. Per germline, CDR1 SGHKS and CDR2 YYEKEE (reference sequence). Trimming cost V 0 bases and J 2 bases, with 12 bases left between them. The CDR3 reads CASSLGVMGGNQPQHF. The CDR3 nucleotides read TGTGCCAGCAGCTTGGGGGTAATGGGGGGCAATCAGCCCCAGCATTTT. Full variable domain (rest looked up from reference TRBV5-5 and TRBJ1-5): DAGVTQSPTHLIKTRGQQVTLRCSPISGHKSVSWYQQVLGQGPQFIFQYYEKEERGRGNFPDRFSARQFPNYSSELNVNALLLGDSALYLCASSLGVMGGNQPQHFGDGTRLSIL.

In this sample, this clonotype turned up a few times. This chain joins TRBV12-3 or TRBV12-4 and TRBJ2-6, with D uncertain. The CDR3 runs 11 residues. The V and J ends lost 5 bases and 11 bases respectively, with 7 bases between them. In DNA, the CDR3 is TGTGCCAGCAGTCCCCAGGACGTCCTGACTTTC. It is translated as CASSPQDVLTF.

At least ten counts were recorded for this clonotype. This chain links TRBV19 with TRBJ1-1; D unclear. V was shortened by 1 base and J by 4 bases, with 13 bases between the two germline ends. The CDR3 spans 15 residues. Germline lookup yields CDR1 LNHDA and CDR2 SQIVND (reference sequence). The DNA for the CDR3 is TGTGCCAGTAGTATAGCCCCAGCACGGGTCACTGAAGCTTTCTTT. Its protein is CASSIAPARVTEAFF.

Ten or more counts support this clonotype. Here the CDR3 DNA reads TGTGCCAGCAGCGTAGGACAGGGGGCGGTTTCTTCCTATGGCTACACCTTC. This sequence encodes CASSVGQGAVSSYGYTF. The chain carries TRBV9 and TRBJ1-2, with 10 bases fitting TRBD1. The germline gives CDR1 SGDLS, CDR2 YYNGEE. The CDR3 is 17 amino acids. With V trimmed by 0 bases and J by 4 bases, 9 bases remained unmatched.

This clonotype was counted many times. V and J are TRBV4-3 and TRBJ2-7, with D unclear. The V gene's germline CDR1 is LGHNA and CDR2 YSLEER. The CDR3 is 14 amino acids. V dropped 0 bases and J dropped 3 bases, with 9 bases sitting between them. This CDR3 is CASSQELGNYEQYF. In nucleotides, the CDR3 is TGCGCCAGCAGCCAAGAACTGGGGAACTACGAGCAGTACTTC.

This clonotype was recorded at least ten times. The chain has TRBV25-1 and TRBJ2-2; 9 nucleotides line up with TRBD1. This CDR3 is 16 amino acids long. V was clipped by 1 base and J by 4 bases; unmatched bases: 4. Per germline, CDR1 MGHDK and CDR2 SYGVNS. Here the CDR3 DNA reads TGTGCCAGCAGTGAATCCGGACAGGGGCGCACCGGGGAGCTGTTTTTT. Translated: CASSESGQGRTGELFF.

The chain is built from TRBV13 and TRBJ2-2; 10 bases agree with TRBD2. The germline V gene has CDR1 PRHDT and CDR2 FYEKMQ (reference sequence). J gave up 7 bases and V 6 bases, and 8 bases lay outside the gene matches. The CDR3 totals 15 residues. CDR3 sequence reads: CASRPPGLANGELFF. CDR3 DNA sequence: TGTGCCAGCAGGCCCCCGGGACTAGCGAACGGGGAGCTGTTTTTT. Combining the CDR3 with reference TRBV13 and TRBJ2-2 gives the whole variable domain AAGVIQSPRHLIKEKRETATLKCYPIPRHDTVYWYQQGPGQDPQFLISFYEKMQSDKGSIPDRFSAQQFSDYHSELNMSSLELGDSALYFCASRPPGLANGELFFGEGSRLTVL.

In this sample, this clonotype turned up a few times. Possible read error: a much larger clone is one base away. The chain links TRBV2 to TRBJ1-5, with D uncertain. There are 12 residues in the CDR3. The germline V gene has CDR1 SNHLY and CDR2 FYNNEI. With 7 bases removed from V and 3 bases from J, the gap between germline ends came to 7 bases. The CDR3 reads CASNGDNQPQHF. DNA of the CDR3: TGTGCCAGCAACGGGGACAATCAGCCCCAGCATTTT.

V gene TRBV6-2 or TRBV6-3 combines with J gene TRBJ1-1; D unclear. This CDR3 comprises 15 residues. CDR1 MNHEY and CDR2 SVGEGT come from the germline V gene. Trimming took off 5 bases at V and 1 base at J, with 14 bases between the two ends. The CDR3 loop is CASSGPYKGNTEAFF. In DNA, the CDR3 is TGTGCCAGCAGTGGACCCTACAAAGGGAACACTGAAGCTTTCTTT.

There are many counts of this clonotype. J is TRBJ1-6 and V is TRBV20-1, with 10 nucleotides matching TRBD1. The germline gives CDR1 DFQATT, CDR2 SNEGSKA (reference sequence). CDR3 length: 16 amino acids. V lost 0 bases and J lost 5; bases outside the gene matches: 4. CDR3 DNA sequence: TGCAGTGCTAGAGATAGGGACAGGGGAAATAATTCACCCCTCCACTTT. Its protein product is CSARDRDRGNNSPLHF.

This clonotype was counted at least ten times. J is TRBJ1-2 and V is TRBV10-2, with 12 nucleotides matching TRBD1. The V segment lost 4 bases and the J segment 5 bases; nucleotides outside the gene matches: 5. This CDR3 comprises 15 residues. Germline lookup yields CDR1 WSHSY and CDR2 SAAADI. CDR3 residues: CASSGPGQGAYGYTF. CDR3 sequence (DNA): TGCGCCAGCAGTGGACCGGGACAGGGGGCGTATGGCTACACCTTC.

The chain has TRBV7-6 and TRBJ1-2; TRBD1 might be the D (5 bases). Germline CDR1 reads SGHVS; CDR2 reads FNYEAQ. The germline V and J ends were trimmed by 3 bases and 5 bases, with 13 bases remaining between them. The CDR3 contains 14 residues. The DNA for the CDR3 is TGTGCCAGCAGCTTGGCAGGGAGTACTTATGGCTACACCTTC. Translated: CASSLAGSTYGYTF.

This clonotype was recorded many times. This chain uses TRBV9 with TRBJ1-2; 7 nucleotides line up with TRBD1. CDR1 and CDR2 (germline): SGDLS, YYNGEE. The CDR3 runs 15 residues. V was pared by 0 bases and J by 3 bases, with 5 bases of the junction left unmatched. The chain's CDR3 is CASSVDHRGDYGYTF. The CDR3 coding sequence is TGTGCCAGCAGCGTAGATCACAGGGGTGACTATGGCTACACCTTC.

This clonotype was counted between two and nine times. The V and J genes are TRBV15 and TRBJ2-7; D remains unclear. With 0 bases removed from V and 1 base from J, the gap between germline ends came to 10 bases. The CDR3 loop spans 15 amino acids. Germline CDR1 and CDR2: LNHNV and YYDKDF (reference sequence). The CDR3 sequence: CATSRETDRSYEQYF. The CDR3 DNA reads TGTGCCACCAGCAGAGAAACAGACCGATCCTACGAGCAGTACTTC.

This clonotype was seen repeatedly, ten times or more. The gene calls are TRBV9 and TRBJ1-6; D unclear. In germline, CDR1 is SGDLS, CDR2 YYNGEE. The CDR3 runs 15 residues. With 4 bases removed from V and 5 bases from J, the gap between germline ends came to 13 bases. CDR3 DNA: TGTGCCAGCAGCCCAAACGACATGAATAATTCACCCCTCCACTTT. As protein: CASSPNDMNNSPLHF.

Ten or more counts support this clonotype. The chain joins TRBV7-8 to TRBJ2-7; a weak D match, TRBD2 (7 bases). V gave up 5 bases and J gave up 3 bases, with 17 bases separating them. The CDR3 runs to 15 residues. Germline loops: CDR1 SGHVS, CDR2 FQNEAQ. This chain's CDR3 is CASSHAGGGLYEQYF. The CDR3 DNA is TGTGCCAGCAGCCACGCAGGCGGGGGCCTCTACGAGCAGTACTTC.

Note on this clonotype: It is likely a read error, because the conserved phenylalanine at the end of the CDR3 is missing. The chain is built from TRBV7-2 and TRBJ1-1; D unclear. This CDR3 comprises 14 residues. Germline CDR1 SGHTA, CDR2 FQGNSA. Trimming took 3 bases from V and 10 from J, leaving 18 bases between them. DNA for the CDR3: TGTGCCAGCAGCTTGGAATTAGGGTCTCGGGGAGCTTTCTCT. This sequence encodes CASSLELGSRGAFS.

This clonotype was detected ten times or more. CDR3 protein: CASRPIRGLDTEAFF. The CDR3 region has the DNA TGTGCCAGCCGACCCATCAGGGGGCTGGACACTGAAGCTTTCTTT. The gene calls are TRBV19 and TRBJ1-1, with 8 positions matching TRBD1. Germline values: CDR1 LNHDA, CDR2 SQIVND (reference sequence). CDR3 length equals 15 residues. Losses at the gene ends were 9 bases for V and 3 bases for J; bases not matched to a gene: 12.